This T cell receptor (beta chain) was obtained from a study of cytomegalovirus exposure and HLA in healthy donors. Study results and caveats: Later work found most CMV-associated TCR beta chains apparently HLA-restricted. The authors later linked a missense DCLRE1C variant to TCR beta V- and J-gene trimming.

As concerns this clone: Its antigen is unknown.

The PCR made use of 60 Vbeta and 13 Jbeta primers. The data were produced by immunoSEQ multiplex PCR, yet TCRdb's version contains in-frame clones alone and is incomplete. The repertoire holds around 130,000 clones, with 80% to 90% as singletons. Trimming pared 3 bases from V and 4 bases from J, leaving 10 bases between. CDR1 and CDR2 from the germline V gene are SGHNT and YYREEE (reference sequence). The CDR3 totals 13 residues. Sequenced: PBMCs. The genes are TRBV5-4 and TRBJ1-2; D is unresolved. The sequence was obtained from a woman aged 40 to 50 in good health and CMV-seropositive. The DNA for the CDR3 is TGTGCCAGCAGCTCCTCTCAGGTCTATGGCTACACCTTC. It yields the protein CASSSSQVYGYTF.